The rows below give T cell receptor beta chains drawn from one sample of a study of regulatory T cells in long-lasting Graves disease. TCRdb re-analysed the multiplex PCR reads in MiXCR, keeping a single row per CDR3 protein. The repertoire holds about 530,000 distinct CDR3 sequences, with 16% as singletons. The same data also contributed to another study, on T cells in Graves' hyperthyroidism and ophthalmopathy.

Sample: peripheral blood mononuclear cells (PBMCs), taken at new diagnosis, from a patient treated with antithyroid drugs. The receptors stem from a woman aged 35-65 years with Graves disease. The CDR3 runs from the conserved cysteine through the conserved F or W. The D gene is left open where the match is weak. Rows may omit the clone size; those that give it use once, few, many or a size class.

length,V,size,J,D,DNA,CDR3
15,TRBV10-3,few,TRBJ2-2,.,TGTGCCATCCCAGGGCCACGCTCTAACACCGGGGAGCTGTTTTTT,CAIPGPRSNTGELFF
14,TRBV5-1,many,TRBJ2-3,TRBD2,TGCGCCAGCAGCCCGGGGGGTTCCCCAGATACGCAGTATTTT,CASSPGGSPDTQYF
17,TRBV12-3/TRBV12-4,.,TRBJ2-2,TRBD2,TGTGCCAGCAGCCCGAAACTAGCGGGGGGGCCGCTCGGGGAGCTGTTTTTT,CASSPKLAGGPLGELFF
16,TRBV3-1,many,TRBJ2-2,TRBD1,TGTGCCAGCAGGGTGGACAGGCGGAAGGAATCCGGGGAGCTGTTTTTT,CASRVDRRKESGELFF
14,TRBV3-1,many,TRBJ1-1,.,TGTGCCAGCAGCCGAACTGACATGGGGACTGAAGCTTTCTTT,CASSRTDMGTEAFF
14,TRBV12-3/TRBV12-4,many,TRBJ2-1,.,TGTGCCAGCAGTTCCCCTCTGAATTACAATGAGCAGTTCTTC,CASSSPLNYNEQFF
14,TRBV3-1,.,TRBJ2-5,TRBD2,TGTGCCAGCAGCCAAGCGGGGGGGCCGGAGACCCAGTACTTC,CASSQAGGPETQYF
14,TRBV20-1,.,TRBJ1-1,.,TGCAGTGCTAATCAGCCGGGGGATGGGACTGAAGCTTTCTTT,CSANQPGDGTEAFF
17,TRBV3-1,.,TRBJ1-3,.,TGTGCCAGCAGCCAAGATAAAATGTGGGGGATTGGAAACACCATATATTTT,CASSQDKMWGIGNTIYF
16,TRBV20-1,.,TRBJ2-1,TRBD2,TGCAGTGCTAGAGGGGGGCTAGCGGGGGGGCTGAATGAGCAGTTCTTC,CSARGGLAGGLNEQFF
18,TRBV2,few,TRBJ1-4,.,TGTGCCAGCATTCCCGGTGGGGGTAACCCTGGCTGGGTTGAAAAACTGTTTTTT,CASIPGGGNPGWVEKLFF
13,TRBV7-3,few,TRBJ2-5,.,TGTGCCAGCAGCTTAATCCCCCAAGAGACCCAGTACTTC,CASSLIPQETQYF
13,TRBV29-1,.,TRBJ2-6,TRBD1,TGCGGATTCAGGGGGCGTGGGGCCAACGTCCTGACTTTC,CGFRGRGANVLTF
11,TRBV30,few,TRBJ2-7,.,TGTGCCTGGAGTGTGTGGTACGAGCAGTACTTC,CAWSVWYEQYF
14,TRBV3-1,many,TRBJ1-4,.,TGTGCCAGCAGCCATCACAGGGCTAATGAAAAACTGTTTTTT,CASSHHRANEKLFF
18,TRBV20-1,many,TRBJ2-3,TRBD2,TGCAGTGCCGGTAGCCTAGCGGGGAGGGGGTCTAGCACAGATACGCAGTATTTT,CSAGSLAGRGSSTDTQYF
15,TRBV7-9,.,TRBJ1-4,.,TGTGCCAGCAGCTTAAGCTGGGGGCGGAATGAAAAACTGTTTTTT,CASSLSWGRNEKLFF
16,TRBV11-2,many,TRBJ2-7,.,TGTGCCAGCAGCTTAGTGGGGCCGAGGAGGGATTACGAGCAGTACTTC,CASSLVGPRRDYEQYF
13,TRBV20-1,.,TRBJ2-3,TRBD1,TGCAGTGCCCGGGACAGTAGCACAGATACGCAGTATTTT,CSARDSSTDTQYF
14,TRBV19,.,TRBJ1-6,.,TGTGCCACCTGGGGTGGCAGGGTGGGGTCACCCCTCCACTTT,CATWGGRVGSPLHF
17,TRBV5-1,few,TRBJ2-2,.,TGCGCCAGCAGCTACTTTCCGGGGCGGACGAACACCGGGGAGCTGTTTTTT,CASSYFPGRTNTGELFF
14,TRBV20-1,.,TRBJ2-7,.,TGCAGTGCTAGAGATCAGGGGCTTTCCTACGAGCAGTACTTC,CSARDQGLSYEQYF
15,TRBV12-3/TRBV12-4,few,TRBJ2-7,TRBD1,TGTGCCAGCAGACTCACCGGGACAGCGACTTACGAGCAGTACTTC,CASRLTGTATYEQYF
15,TRBV5-1,.,TRBJ2-7,.,TGCGCCAGCAGCCTCCGGCTGGACAGCTCCTACGAGCAGTACTTC,CASSLRLDSSYEQYF
12,TRBV24-1,.,TRBJ1-2,.,TGTGCCACCAGTTCCCCAGGGTATGGCTACACCTTC,CATSSPGYGYTF
13,TRBV12-3/TRBV12-4,.,TRBJ2-7,.,TGTGCCAGCAGTTCGTACAGTACCTACGAGCAGTACTTC,CASSSYSTYEQYF
16,TRBV25-1,few,TRBJ1-2,.,TGTGCCAGCAGTGAATCCCTTGTCGGTAGCGGCTATGGCTACACCTTC,CASSESLVGSGYGYTF
13,TRBV30,.,TRBJ1-5,.,TGTGCCCACGGGGGGGGGGGCAATCAGCCCCAGCATTTT,CAHGGGGNQPQHF
14,TRBV2,.,TRBJ2-5,TRBD1,TGTGCCAGCAGGGGACAGGGACGGACGGAGACCCAGTACTTC,CASRGQGRTETQYF
14,TRBV30,few,TRBJ2-2,.,TGTGCCTGGAATCGGCAGCCGAACACCGGGGAGCTGTTTTTT,CAWNRQPNTGELFF
13,TRBV2,many,TRBJ1-5,.,TGTGCCAGCTCGGCGTGGGGGGATACGCCCCAGCATTTT,CASSAWGDTPQHF
16,TRBV30,many,TRBJ2-7,.,TGTGCCTGGAGTGTACCTGGGGCAGGGGGGTCTTACGAGCAGTACTTC,CAWSVPGAGGSYEQYF
14,TRBV2,many,TRBJ1-6,TRBD1,TGTGCCAGCAGCGCCGGGACAGGGGGGCTTACCCTCCACTTT,CASSAGTGGLTLHF
14,TRBV2,many,TRBJ1-2,.,TGTGCCAGCAGTGATCTTGGGACCTTCTATGGCTACACCTTC,CASSDLGTFYGYTF
14,TRBV28,many,TRBJ1-2,.,TGTGCCAGCAGTTTAGGCTCGACGCCCTATGGCTACACCTTC,CASSLGSTPYGYTF
17,TRBV30,many,TRBJ1-5,.,TGTGCCTGGAGCGAGGGGGTTTTGAGGGATTCTGGGCAGCCCCAGCATTTT,CAWSEGVLRDSGQPQHF
18,TRBV11-2,many,TRBJ2-7,TRBD2,TGTGCCAGCAGCTTCCGTGGCCCGCTAGCGGGGGCATACTACGAGCAGTACTTC,CASSFRGPLAGAYYEQYF
15,TRBV6-1,many,TRBJ1-2,.,TGTGCCAGCAGTGAGATATCTGGGATCGCCTATGGCTACACCTTC,CASSEISGIAYGYTF
17,TRBV19,.,TRBJ1-5,TRBD1,TGTGCCAGTAGTACCGGGACAGGGGTCGAGAGCAATCAGCCCCAGCATTTT,CASSTGTGVESNQPQHF
15,TRBV5-1,few,TRBJ2-2,.,TGCGCCAGCAGCGCACAGGGTTCAAACACCGGGGAGCTGTTTTTT,CASSAQGSNTGELFF
13,TRBV7-9,many,TRBJ2-3,.,TGTGCCAGCAGCCAGGCGGGGTCAGATACGCAGTATTTT,CASSQAGSDTQYF
15,TRBV5-4,few,TRBJ2-7,.,TGTGCCAGCAGCTTTATTGAGGTGGACAACCACGAGCAGTACTTC,CASSFIEVDNHEQYF
15,TRBV12-3/TRBV12-4,many,TRBJ2-1,.,TGTGCCAGCAGGTCCCCAGGGGACTCATACAATGAGCAGTTCTTC,CASRSPGDSYNEQFF
17,TRBV7-3,.,TRBJ2-1,.,TGTGCCAGCAGCTTAGAAGGGGCCGAGAGCTCCTACAATGAGCAGTTCTTC,CASSLEGAESSYNEQFF
13,TRBV30,many,TRBJ1-1,TRBD1,TGTGCCTTTACACAGGGGGCCCTGACTGAAGCTTTCTTT,CAFTQGALTEAFF
13,TRBV12-3/TRBV12-4,.,TRBJ1-1,.,TGTGCCAGCAGTTCCCTATACGGGACTGAAGCTTTCTTT,CASSSLYGTEAFF
15,TRBV6-1,.,TRBJ2-3,TRBD2,TGTGCCAGCAGCCCCCTAGCGGGATCGCCAGATACGCAGTATTTT,CASSPLAGSPDTQYF
13,TRBV7-2,.,TRBJ2-4,.,TGTGCCAGCAGCTTAGTTCCAGAGGACATTCAGTACTTC,CASSLVPEDIQYF
14,TRBV15,many,TRBJ1-1,.,TGTGCCACCAGCAGTGCCAGGGGGAACACTGAAGCTTTCTTT,CATSSARGNTEAFF
15,TRBV7-9,many,TRBJ1-1,TRBD1,TGTGCCAGCAGCTTAGATGGGACAGGGTCCACTGAAGCTTTCTTT,CASSLDGTGSTEAFF
15,TRBV7-3,.,TRBJ2-2,TRBD2,TGTGCCAGCAGCTCAGCGGGGCCTCACACCGGGGAGCTGTTTTTT,CASSSAGPHTGELFF
15,TRBV6-1,.,TRBJ2-3,TRBD2,TGTGCCAGCAGCGGGGGGACTAGGCTTGCAGATACGCAGTATTTT,CASSGGTRLADTQYF
12,TRBV5-1,many,TRBJ2-3,.,TGCGCCAGCAACGCCGGCACAGATACGCAGTATTTT,CASNAGTDTQYF
13,TRBV2,many,TRBJ1-2,.,TGTGCCAGCACCACCGACAGAGACTATGGCTACACCTTC,CASTTDRDYGYTF
13,TRBV12-3/TRBV12-4,many,TRBJ1-1,.,TGTGCCAGCAGTAGACAGGAATTCACTGAAGCTTTCTTT,CASSRQEFTEAFF
14,TRBV7-2,many,TRBJ2-5,.,TGTGCCAGCAGCTCGGGGAGTCACCAAGAGACCCAGTACTTC,CASSSGSHQETQYF
12,TRBV9,few,TRBJ1-1,.,TGTGCCAGCAGCCCTAAGGGCACTGAAGCTTTCTTT,CASSPKGTEAFF
14,TRBV28,many,TRBJ1-5,.,TGTGCCAGCAGTTTCGGGGGAGTGGGTCAGCCCCAGCATTTT,CASSFGGVGQPQHF
16,TRBV4-1,.,TRBJ2-1,TRBD2,TGCGCCAGCAGCCAATTAGGGCTAGCGGGGGGGGTTGAGCAGTTCTTC,CASSQLGLAGGVEQFF